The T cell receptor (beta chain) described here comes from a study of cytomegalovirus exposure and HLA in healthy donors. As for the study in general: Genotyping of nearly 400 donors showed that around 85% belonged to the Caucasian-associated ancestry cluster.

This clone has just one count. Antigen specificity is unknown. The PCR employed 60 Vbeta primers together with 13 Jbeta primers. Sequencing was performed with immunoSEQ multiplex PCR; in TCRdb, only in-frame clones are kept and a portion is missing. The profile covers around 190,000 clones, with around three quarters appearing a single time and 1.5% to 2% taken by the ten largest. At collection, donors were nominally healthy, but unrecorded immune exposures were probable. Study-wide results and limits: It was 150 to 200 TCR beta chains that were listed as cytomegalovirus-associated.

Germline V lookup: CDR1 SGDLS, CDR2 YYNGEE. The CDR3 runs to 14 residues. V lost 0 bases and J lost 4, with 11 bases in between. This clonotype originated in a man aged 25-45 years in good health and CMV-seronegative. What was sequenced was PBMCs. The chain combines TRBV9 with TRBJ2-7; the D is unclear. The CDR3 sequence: CASSVGHPRYEQYF. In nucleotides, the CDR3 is TGTGCCAGCAGCGTAGGACACCCACGTTACGAGCAGTACTTC.